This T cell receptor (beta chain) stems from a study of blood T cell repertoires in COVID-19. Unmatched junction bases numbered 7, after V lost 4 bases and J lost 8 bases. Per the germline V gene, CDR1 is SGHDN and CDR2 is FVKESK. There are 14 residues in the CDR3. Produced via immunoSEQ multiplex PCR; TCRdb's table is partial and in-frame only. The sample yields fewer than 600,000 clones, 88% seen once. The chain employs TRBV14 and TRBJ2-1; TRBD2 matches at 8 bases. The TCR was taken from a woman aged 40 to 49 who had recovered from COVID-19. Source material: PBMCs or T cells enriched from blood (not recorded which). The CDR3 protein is CASSPRTSSDEQFF. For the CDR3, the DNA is TGTGCCAGCAGCCCAAGGACTAGCTCCGATGAGCAGTTCTTC.